These 15 T cell receptor beta chains originate from one sample sequenced in a study of identical twins. Using its own MiXCR run on the 5' RACE reads, TCRdb lists one record per CDR3 protein. The sample has some 730,000 distinct CDR3 sequences; approximately 18% are singletons. The same sample was also used in a study of T cells expressing NK-cell markers.

Sequencing was carried out using PBMCs. Source of these receptors: a woman under 30 in good health.

This clonotype was counted a few times. V and J are TRBV10-3 and TRBJ2-7; TRBD1 matches 8 bases. The CDR3 length is 14 residues. Germline V CDR1 and CDR2: ENHRY, SYGVKD. The junction had 4 bases not matched to a gene; V was cut back by 4 bases and J by 2 bases. The CDR3: CAISGRTGTYEQYF. In DNA form, the CDR3 reads TGTGCCATCAGTGGACGGACAGGGACCTACGAGCAGTACTTC.

The chain employs TRBV24-1 and TRBJ2-5; TRBD1 agrees at 8 bases. J was trimmed by 4 bases and V by 2 bases; bases with no gene match: 8. Germline V gene data show CDR1 as KGHDR and CDR2 as SFDVKD. The CDR3 is 16 amino acids. CDR3 protein: CATSDWGAGTGETQYF. The CDR3 DNA reads as TGTGCCACCAGTGATTGGGGGGCCGGGACAGGAGAGACCCAGTACTTC.

This clonotype was found many times. This chain uses TRBV20-1 with TRBJ2-2; D possibly corresponds to TRBD1 (5 bases). The V end was cut by 1 base, the J end by 4 bases, with 10 bases between. The CDR3 totals 14 residues. Germline V CDR1 and CDR2: DFQATT, SNEGSKA (reference sequence). The CDR3 sequence: CSARGGSGTGELFF. CDR3 nucleotide sequence: TGCAGTGCTAGAGGGGGCTCGGGCACCGGGGAGCTGTTTTTT.

The CDR3 DNA follows: TGTGCCAGCAGTGACGACCTAGCGGGGAACAATGAGCAGTTCTTC. Its protein product is CASSDDLAGNNEQFF. The chain uses TRBV6-4 and TRBJ2-1, with 9 bases aligning to TRBD2. This CDR3 contains 15 residues. Germline loops: CDR1 MRHNA, CDR2 SNTAGT. V gave up 2 bases and J gave up 5 bases; unmatched junction bases: 4.

This clonotype was counted a few times. CDR3 residues: CATSSPGQGDDEQYF. The CDR3, as DNA: TGTGCCACCAGCTCACCGGGACAGGGGGACGACGAGCAGTACTTC. The chain is built from TRBV15 and TRBJ2-7; 11 nucleotides match TRBD1. This CDR3 is built from 15 residues. Unmatched junction bases numbered 8, after V lost 5 bases and J lost 5 bases. Per germline, CDR1 LNHNV and CDR2 YYDKDF (reference sequence).

V and J are TRBV6-2 or TRBV6-3 and TRBJ2-3; a weak D match, TRBD2 (5 bases). CDR1 is MNHEY and CDR2 is SVGEGT in the germline V gene. This CDR3 spans 17 amino acids. Trimming left V 0 bases short and J 4 bases short, with 17 bases between. For the CDR3, the DNA is TGTGCCAGCAGTTACTCTTATATGGCTAGCATGGCAGATACGCAGTATTTT. Translation gives CASSYSYMASMADTQYF.

This clonotype was counted between two and nine times. The chain joins TRBV12-3 or TRBV12-4 to TRBJ2-3; TRBD2 matches at 13 bases. V was pared by 6 bases and J by 5 bases, with 20 bases of the junction left unmatched. This CDR3 spans 20 amino acids. The CDR3 here is CASSPPTSGRPNSWVDTQYF. CDR3 DNA: TGTGCCAGCAGCCCGCCGACTAGCGGGAGGCCAAACAGTTGGGTAGATACGCAGTATTTT.

The chain joins TRBV20-1 to TRBJ2-5; D is undetermined. The V gene's germline CDR1 is DFQATT and CDR2 SNEGSKA (reference sequence). The ends were cut back, 5 bases at V and 7 bases at J, with 11 bases in the middle. The CDR3 length is 11 residues. CDR3 DNA: TGCAGTGCTGTCAGCGCGGCGACCCAGTACTTC. Encoded protein: CSAVSAATQYF.

This clonotype has just a few counts. The chain carries TRBV6-1 and TRBJ2-3; possibly TRBD1 or TRBD2 for D (7 bases each). The ends were cut back, 5 bases at V and 4 bases at J, with 16 bases in the middle. The germline CDR1 and CDR2 sequences are MNHNS and SASEGT. The CDR3 contains 15 residues. In DNA form, the CDR3 reads TGTGCCAGCAGTCGCTGGGAGGGGGCCCCAGATACGCAGTATTTT. Encoded protein: CASSRWEGAPDTQYF.

The rearrangement joins TRBV18 to TRBJ2-3; possible D gene TRBD2, 5 bases. Germline CDR1 KGHSH, CDR2 LQKENI. The CDR3 is 16 residues long. V gave up 5 bases and J gave up 2 bases, with 17 bases separating them. The CDR3 here is CASSIAFHPPTDTQYF. In DNA form, the CDR3 reads TGTGCCAGCTCAATAGCGTTCCATCCCCCCACAGATACGCAGTATTTT.

V and J are TRBV20-1 and TRBJ2-7; TRBD1 matches 11 bases. V trimming: 5 bases; J trimming: 0 bases; junction bases outside the gene matches: 12. The CDR3 sequence is 17 residues long. The germline V gene has CDR1 DFQATT and CDR2 SNEGSKA (reference sequence). The CDR3, as DNA: TGCAGTGCTCCGGGACAGGGGGGTCAAGGAAGCTCCTACGAGCAGTACTTC. Translated, it gives CSAPGQGGQGSSYEQYF.

The V gene is TRBV6-1, the J gene TRBJ2-7; 9 positions match TRBD2. Germline CDR1 and CDR2: MNHNS and SASEGT. Losses at the gene ends were 6 bases for V and 2 bases for J; bases not matched to a gene: 11. The CDR3 consists of 16 residues. The CDR3 sequence: CASRLSISGGPYEQYF. In DNA, the CDR3 is TGTGCCAGCAGGCTAAGCATCAGCGGGGGGCCCTACGAGCAGTACTTC.

This clonotype was counted many times. This chain connects TRBV5-6 to TRBJ2-1; D may be TRBD2 (5 bases). Germline V gene data show CDR1 as SGHDT and CDR2 as YYEEEE. The CDR3 sequence is 14 residues long. With 4 bases removed from V and 4 bases from J, the gap between germline ends came to 12 bases. CDR3 nucleotide sequence: TGTGCCAGCAGCCCCAAGGGAGTGTACAATGAGCAGTTCTTC. Protein product: CASSPKGVYNEQFF. Looking up the rest from reference TRBV5-6 and TRBJ2-1 gives the full variable domain: DAGVTQSPTHLIKTRGQQVTLRCSPKSGHDTVSWYQQALGQGPQFIFQYYEEEERQRGNFPDRFSGHQFPNYSSELNVNALLLGDSALYLCASSPKGVYNEQFFGPGTRLTVL.

The rearrangement uses TRBV5-1 and TRBJ2-2; D perhaps matches TRBD2 (5 bases). Germline assignment: CDR1 SGHRS and CDR2 YFSETQ. This CDR3 is 13 amino acids long. The V end was cut by 5 bases, the J end by 9 bases, with 14 bases between. The CDR3 nucleotides read TGCGCCAGCAGGTCTGCGGGCGGCTGGGAGCTGTTTTTT. Protein: CASRSAGGWELFF.

This clonotype was counted between two and nine times. The chain employs TRBV20-1 and TRBJ1-2; D is unclear. The CDR3 is 13 residues long. V gave up 3 bases and J gave up 7 bases, with 15 bases separating them. The germline gives CDR1 DFQATT, CDR2 SNEGSKA (reference sequence). CDR3 nucleotide sequence: TGCAGTGCTAGGACCGACACGGTTGCTGGCTACACCTTC. It specifies CSARTDTVAGYTF.